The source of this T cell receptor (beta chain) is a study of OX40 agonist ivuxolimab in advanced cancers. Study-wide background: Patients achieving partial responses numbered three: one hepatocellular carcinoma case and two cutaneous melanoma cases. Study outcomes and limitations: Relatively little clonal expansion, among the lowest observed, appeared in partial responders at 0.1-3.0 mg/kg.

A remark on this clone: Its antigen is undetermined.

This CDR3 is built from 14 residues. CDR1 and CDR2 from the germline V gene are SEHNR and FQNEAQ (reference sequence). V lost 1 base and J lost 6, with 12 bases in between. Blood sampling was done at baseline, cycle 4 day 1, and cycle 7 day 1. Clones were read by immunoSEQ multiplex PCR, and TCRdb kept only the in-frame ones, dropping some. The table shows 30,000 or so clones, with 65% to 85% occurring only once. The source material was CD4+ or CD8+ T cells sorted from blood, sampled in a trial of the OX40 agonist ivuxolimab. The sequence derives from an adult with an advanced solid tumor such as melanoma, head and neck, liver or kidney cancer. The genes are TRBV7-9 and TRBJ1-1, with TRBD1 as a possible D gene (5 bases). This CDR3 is CASSLGQRGAEAFF. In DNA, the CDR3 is TGTGCCAGCAGCTTAGGACAGAGAGGTGCTGAAGCTTTCTTT.